This T cell receptor beta chain emerged from a study of T cell changes during pregnancy in multiple sclerosis. Assay used: immunoSEQ multiplex PCR; TCRdb lists only in-frame clones, some missing. This sample yields tens of thousands of clones, of which 70% to 90% are seen a single time; 10% to 12% belongs to the top ten. Germline V gene lookup returns CDR1 MNHNS and CDR2 SASEGT. V gave up 0 bases and J gave up 1 base, with 18 bases separating them. The CDR3 is made up of 18 amino acids. Material: CD8+ T cells from peripheral blood mononuclear cells, obtained in the third trimester of pregnancy. This chain joins TRBV6-1 and TRBJ1-1; D uncertain. This clonotype was obtained from a female donor with multiple sclerosis, enrolled in a pregnancy study. The DNA of the CDR3 is TGTGCCAGCAGTGAAGCGCTAAAGGAGGTCTACCGGAACACTGAAGCTTTCTTT. Its translation: CASSEALKEVYRNTEAFF.